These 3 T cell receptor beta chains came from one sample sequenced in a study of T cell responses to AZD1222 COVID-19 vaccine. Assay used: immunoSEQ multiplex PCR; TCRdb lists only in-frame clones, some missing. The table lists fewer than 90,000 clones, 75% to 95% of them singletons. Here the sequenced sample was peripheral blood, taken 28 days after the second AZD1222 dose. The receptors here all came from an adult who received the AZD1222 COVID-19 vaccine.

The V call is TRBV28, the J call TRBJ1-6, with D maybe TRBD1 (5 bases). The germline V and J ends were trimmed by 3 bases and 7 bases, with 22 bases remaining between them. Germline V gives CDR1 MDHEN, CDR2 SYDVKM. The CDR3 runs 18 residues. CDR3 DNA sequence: TGTGCCAGCAGTTTGTCCCCCCTCGGGCAGGGTGCGAATTCACCCCTCCACTTT. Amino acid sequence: CASSLSPLGQGANSPLHF.

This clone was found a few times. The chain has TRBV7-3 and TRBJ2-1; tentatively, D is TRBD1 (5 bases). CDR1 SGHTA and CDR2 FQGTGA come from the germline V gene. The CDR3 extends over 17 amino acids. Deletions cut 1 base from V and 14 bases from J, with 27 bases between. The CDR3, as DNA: TGTGCCAGCAGCTTAAATGGGGCTCTTGGCTACGACGGAGCCGAGTTCTTC. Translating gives CASSLNGALGYDGAEFF.

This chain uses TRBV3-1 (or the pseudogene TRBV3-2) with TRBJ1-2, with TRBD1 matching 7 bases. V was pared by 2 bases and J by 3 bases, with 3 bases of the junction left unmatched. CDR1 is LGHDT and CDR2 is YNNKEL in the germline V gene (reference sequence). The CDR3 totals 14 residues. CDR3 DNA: TGTGCCAGCAGCCAAAACAGGGGCGACTATGGCTACACCTTC. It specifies CASSQNRGDYGYTF.